This passage covers 6 T cell receptor beta chains from one sample sequenced in a study of glioma-infiltrating T cells after dendritic cell vaccination. Assay: immunoSEQ multiplex PCR; the TCRdb copy retains only in-frame clones and omits some. Found here are about 64,000 clones, roughly 80% of them singletons; the top ten hold more than 8%. Source: blood, taken before dendritic cell vaccination. These receptors originate from a human donor with glioblastoma.

The rearrangement joins TRBV28 to TRBJ2-5, with a possible D match to TRBD2 (7 bases). Germline CDR1 and CDR2: MDHEN and SYDVKM. V was shortened by 3 bases and J by 2 bases, with 19 bases between the two germline ends. The CDR3 runs to 17 residues. Here the CDR3 reads CASSLWRGGARQETQYF. The CDR3, as DNA: TGTGCCAGCAGTTTGTGGAGAGGGGGGGCAAGGCAAGAGACCCAGTACTTC.

The chain is built from TRBV7-2 and TRBJ2-5, with D possibly matching TRBD1 (6 bases). Per the germline V gene, CDR1 is SGHTA and CDR2 is FQGNSA. The CDR3 contains 14 residues. Trimming stripped 5 bases from V and 2 bases from J, with 12 bases between. CDR3 region: CASSPDRRQETQYF. As DNA, the CDR3 is TGTGCCAGCAGCCCCGACAGGAGACAAGAGACCCAGTACTTC.

The chain employs TRBV10-3 and TRBJ1-1, with 7 bases that match TRBD1. With 6 bases clipped from V and 2 bases from J, the junction kept 6 bases outside the gene matches. Germline CDR1 reads ENHRY; CDR2 reads SYGVKD. This CDR3 has 14 amino acids. The CDR3, as DNA: TGTGCCATCAGGAAGGGGGCGGTCAACACTGAAGCTTTCTTT. Translating it yields CAIRKGAVNTEAFF.

Concerning this clone itself: Other DNA sequences in this sample translate to the same CDR3. This chain joins TRBV5-1 and TRBJ2-7, with D perhaps matching TRBD2 (5 bases). V was clipped by 7 bases and J by 4 bases, with 15 bases between them. Germline V lookup: CDR1 SGHRS, CDR2 YFSETQ. The CDR3 is 13 residues long. Here the CDR3 DNA reads TGCGCCAGCGCCGCCCTCAGCGGTTACGAGCAGTACTTC. Protein sequence: CASAALSGYEQYF.

The CDR3 DNA reads as TGTGCCAGCAGCTTAACGGGACAGCCTAAGATTCAGTACTTC. Its translation is CASSLTGQPKIQYF. The chain has TRBV7-9 and TRBJ2-4, with 7 bases that match TRBD1. CDR3 length: 14 amino acids. Germline V gene data show CDR1 as SEHNR and CDR2 as FQNEAQ (reference sequence). Trimming at V came to 2 bases and at J to 10 bases, leaving 8 bases not matched to a gene.

This chain's CDR3 is CASSLSRDTEAFF. In nucleotides, the CDR3 is TGTGCCAGCAGCTTATCGCGCGACACTGAAGCTTTCTTT. The chain employs TRBV7-9 and TRBJ1-1; unclear D gene. The CDR3 consists of 13 residues. Trimming removed 2 bases at V and 3 bases at J, with 7 bases between. Germline V gives CDR1 SEHNR, CDR2 FQNEAQ (reference sequence). Variable domain in full (rest from reference TRBV7-9 and TRBJ1-1): DTGVSQNPRHKITKRGQNVTFRCDPISEHNRLYWYRQTLGQGPEFLTYFQNEAQLEKSRLLSDRFSAERPKGSFSTLEIQRTEQGDSAMYLCASSLSRDTEAFFGQGTRLTVV.